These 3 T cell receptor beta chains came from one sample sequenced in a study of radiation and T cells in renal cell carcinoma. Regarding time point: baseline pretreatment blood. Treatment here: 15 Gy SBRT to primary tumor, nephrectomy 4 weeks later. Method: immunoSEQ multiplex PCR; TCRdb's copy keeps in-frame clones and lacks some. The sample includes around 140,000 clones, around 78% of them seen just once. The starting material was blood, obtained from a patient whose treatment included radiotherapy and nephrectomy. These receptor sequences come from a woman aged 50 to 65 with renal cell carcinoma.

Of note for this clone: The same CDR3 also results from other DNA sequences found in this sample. The DNA for the CDR3 is TGCGCCAGCAGCTTGGGTCGAACCCTGGGCGGGGAGCTGTTTTTT. Its protein product is CASSLGRTLGGELFF. The genes are TRBV5-1 and TRBJ2-2; D is unresolved. The CDR3 is made up of 15 amino acids. Trimming shortened V by 0 bases and J by 7 bases, and 13 bases separated the two germline ends. Germline V gene data show CDR1 as SGHRS and CDR2 as YFSETQ.

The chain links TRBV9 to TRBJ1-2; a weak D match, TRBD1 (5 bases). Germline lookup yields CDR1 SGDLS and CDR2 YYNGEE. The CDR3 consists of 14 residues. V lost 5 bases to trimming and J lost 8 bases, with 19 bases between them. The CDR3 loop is CASRDLGGDRGYTF. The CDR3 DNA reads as TGTGCCAGCAGAGACCTGGGTGGGGACCGGGGCTACACCTTC.

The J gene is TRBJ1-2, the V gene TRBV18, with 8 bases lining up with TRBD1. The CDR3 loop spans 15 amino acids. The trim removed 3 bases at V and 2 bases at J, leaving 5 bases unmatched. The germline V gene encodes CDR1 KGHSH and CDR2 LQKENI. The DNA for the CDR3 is TGTGCCAGCTCACCGTACAGGGGGAACAACTATGGCTACACCTTC. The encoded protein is CASSPYRGNNYGYTF.